This T cell receptor (beta chain) was retrieved from a study of beta chain features in type 1 diabetes. About the research overall: All samples combined gave 95 million to 130 million sorted cells for examination.

Of the isolated RNA, all was reverse transcribed, and so the sequenced material was expressed TCRB transcripts. Assay: immunoSEQ multiplex PCR; the TCRdb copy retains only in-frame clones and omits some. This sample has fewer than 450,000 clones, with less than 15% found just once. The ends lost 0 bases at V and 3 bases at J; junction bases unmatched: 9. From germline, CDR1 is SQVTM and CDR2 ANQGSEA. The CDR3 runs to 17 residues. This clone was detected only a few times. What it recognizes is unknown. Study-wide findings and caveats: TCRB CDR3 length was moderately but significantly reduced in all four CD4+ subsets of Type 1 diabetes patients.

The sequence was obtained from a woman aged 18-30 years with type 1 diabetes. The chain recombines TRBV29-1 with TRBJ2-1; TRBD2 agrees at 9 bases. Sequenced material: naive CD4+ T cells from blood. This CDR3 is CSVEDLAREGFYNEQFF. The CDR3 DNA reads TGCAGCGTTGAAGATCTAGCGCGGGAGGGCTTCTACAATGAGCAGTTCTTC.